The 3 T cell receptor beta chains in this list originate from one sample, sequenced in a study of T cell responses to AZD1222 COVID-19 vaccine. The protocol was immunoSEQ multiplex PCR, while the TCRdb copy is restricted to in-frame clones and leaves out a portion. The repertoire holds 150,000 to 200,000 clones, 85% to 90% seen once, with 1.5% to 2% in the top ten. The sequencing here drew on peripheral blood, taken on day 0 of AZD1222 vaccination. The receptors were gathered from an adult in good health.

V and J are TRBV7-6 and TRBJ1-1; 8 bases are shared with TRBD1. This CDR3 is built from 16 residues. Germline V gene sequence: CDR1 SGHVS, CDR2 FNYEAQ. The V and J ends lost 5 bases and 4 bases, in that order; junction bases with no gene match: 12. CDR3 residues: CASSNGPAGGGTEAFF. The CDR3 DNA is TGTGCCAGCAGCAACGGACCTGCAGGGGGCGGCACTGAAGCTTTCTTT.

J is TRBJ1-5 and V is TRBV1; TRBD1 was called by the table and not checked on the DNA. TRBV1 is noted as a pseudogene. The CDR3 is made up of 16 amino acids. CDR3 region: CTSSQGRGRSNQPQHF. CDR3 nucleotide sequence: TGCACCAGCAGCCAAGGAAGGGGAAGGAGCAATCAGCCCCAGCATTTT.

As regards this clone: Additional DNA sequences in this sample encode the identical CDR3. The chain recombines TRBV18 with TRBJ1-4; D gene ambiguous. Germline CDR1 KGHSH, CDR2 LQKENI. The CDR3 runs to 13 residues. Trimming shortened V by 1 base and J by 5 bases, and 5 bases separated the two germline ends. This CDR3 is CASSPRQNEKLFF. The CDR3, as DNA: TGTGCCAGCTCACCACGCCAGAATGAAAAACTGTTTTTT.